This TCR beta chain came from a study of early T cells in non-severe SARS-CoV-2 infection. About the research overall: From unsorted whole blood, bulk RNA was sequenced, and the chains remained unpaired.

TCRdb reprocessed the 5' RACE reads via MiXCR and lists one record per CDR3 protein. The table has 75,000 to 80,000 distinct CDR3 sequences, roughly a sixth seen once; the top ten hold approximately 2.6%. The CDR3 runs to 13 residues. Trimming took off 2 bases at V and 0 bases at J, with 7 bases between the two ends. CDR1 is SQVTM, CDR2 ANQGSEA, per germline. Specimen: whole blood. The chain links TRBV29-1 to TRBJ2-5; D may be TRBD1 or TRBD2 (5 bases each). The receptor comes from an adult who was a healthcare worker with PCR-confirmed SARS-CoV-2 infection or an uninfected control (not recorded which). In DNA form, the CDR3 reads TGCAGCGTTGAACGGGGACACCAAGAGACCCAGTACTTC. Encoded protein: CSVERGHQETQYF.